This passage covers 21 T cell receptor beta chains from one sample sequenced in a study of T cells in localized non-small cell lung cancer (TCRdb year 2020). The library was built by means of the immunoSEQ multiplex PCR assay. As stored in TCRdb, this immuneACCESS dataset retains in-frame rearrangements with V and J assigned. A fraction of the clones does not appear; measured against another copy, unresolved V genes explain less than half of the discrepancy, and the remainder lacks a known reason. The sample has 75,000 to 80,000 clones on record, 80% of them singletons. The ten largest clones capture approximately 9.7% of the sample. This material consisted of peripheral blood, taken before any cancer treatment. Every receptor here comes from a female donor of 60 years or more with stage I lung adenocarcinoma.

The chain joins TRBV18 to TRBJ1-4; D not certain. V lost 2 bases and J lost 1, with 14 bases in between. Germline V CDR1 and CDR2: KGHSH, LQKENI. The CDR3 extends over 17 amino acids. CDR3 sequence (DNA): TGTGCCAGCTCACCAACTCCCATGATGGGAACTAATGAAAAACTGTTTTTT. Residues: CASSPTPMMGTNEKLFF.

Regarding this clone: This sample includes further DNA sequences coding for the same CDR3. The CDR3 loop reads CASSERTVYGYTF. Here the CDR3 DNA reads TGTGCCAGCAGCGAAAGGACAGTCTATGGCTACACCTTC. V is TRBV2 and J is TRBJ1-2, with D possibly TRBD1 on 6 matching bases. Trimming left V 6 bases short and J 4 bases short, with 12 bases between. CDR1 is SNHLY and CDR2 is FYNNEI in the germline V gene. This CDR3 is 13 amino acids long.

The gene calls are TRBV18 and TRBJ2-3; D is unresolved. The CDR3 runs 16 residues. Germline V gene data show CDR1 as KGHSH and CDR2 as LQKENI. V lost 2 bases and J lost 0, with 12 bases in between. DNA for the CDR3: TGTGCCAGCTCACCATTAGGGTCTTCTAGCACAGATACGCAGTATTTT. Its protein is CASSPLGSSSTDTQYF.

This clone was picked up a small number of times. The chain has TRBV5-5 and TRBJ2-7; no reliable D call. There are 11 residues in the CDR3. Trimming pared 5 bases from V and 5 bases from J, leaving 8 bases between. CDR1 and CDR2 from the germline V gene are SGHKS and YYEKEE (reference sequence). The CDR3 here is CASSYGDEQYF. The CDR3 nucleotides are TGTGCCAGCAGTTACGGAGACGAGCAGTACTTC.

The chain uses TRBV29-1 and TRBJ2-3; either TRBD1 or TRBD2 may fit D (5 bases each). CDR1 and CDR2 (germline): SQVTM, ANQGSEA. The CDR3 loop spans 17 amino acids. Trimming shortened V by 8 bases and J by 4 bases, and 28 bases separated the two germline ends. The CDR3 bases are TGCAGCTCCACCAACTATCAACTCAACCGGGGCGCAGATACGCAGTATTTT. Translation: CSSTNYQLNRGADTQYF.

This chain connects TRBV7-9 to TRBJ2-7, with TRBD2 matching 9 bases. The CDR3 spans 18 residues. Germline CDR1 SEHNR, CDR2 FQNEAQ (reference sequence). Trimming took 6 bases from V and 6 from J; bases not matched to a gene: 21. In DNA, the CDR3 is TGTGCCAGCAGGCCCACTTTGTGGCGGGAGGGCCTCATCGGCGAGCAGTACTTC. It codes for CASRPTLWREGLIGEQYF.

This chain connects TRBV6-1 to TRBJ1-2, with 7 bases aligning to TRBD1. The J segment lost 2 bases and the V segment lost 3 bases, leaving 9 bases of the junction unmatched. Germline V lookup: CDR1 MNHNS, CDR2 SASEGT. This CDR3 spans 16 amino acids. DNA for the CDR3: TGTGCCAGCAGTGACCCCAGACAGGGAACAAACTATGGCTACACCTTC. It codes for CASSDPRQGTNYGYTF.

This chain connects TRBV25-1 to TRBJ2-2, with D maybe TRBD2 (5 bases). The CDR3 sequence is 15 residues long. V gave up 1 base and J gave up 3 bases, with 9 bases separating them. CDR1 is MGHDK and CDR2 is SYGVNS in the germline V gene. CDR3: CASSELTEDTGELFF. The CDR3 DNA follows: TGTGCCAGCAGTGAATTAACGGAGGACACCGGGGAGCTGTTTTTT.

The rearrangement uses TRBV7-8 and TRBJ1-1; D perhaps matches TRBD1 (5 bases). In germline, CDR1 is SGHVS, CDR2 FQNEAQ. The length of the CDR3 is 16 residues. With 6 bases removed from V and 11 bases from J, the gap between germline ends came to 28 bases. CDR3 nucleotide sequence: TGTGCCAGCAGTTACTCGGGGCCGGGCCCGACAGAACGGGCTTTCTTT. It codes for CASSYSGPGPTERAFF.

The V gene is TRBV5-4, the J gene TRBJ1-1, with D hard to call. The CDR3 is made up of 14 amino acids. Germline loops: CDR1 SGHNT, CDR2 YYREEE (reference sequence). Trimming pared 0 bases from V and 2 bases from J, leaving 8 bases between. CDR3 DNA sequence: TGTGCCAGCAGCTTGGGGATGTTAAACACTGAAGCTTTCTTT. It codes for CASSLGMLNTEAFF.

J is TRBJ1-4 and V is TRBV7-8, with D possibly matching TRBD1 (6 bases). The CDR3 length is 13 residues. V lost 5 bases to trimming and J lost 14 bases, with 18 bases between them. Germline V gene data show CDR1 as SGHVS and CDR2 as FQNEAQ. DNA for the CDR3: TGTGCCAGCAGCGAAGGGACACCCGGTGGTCTGTTTTTT. Translated, it gives CASSEGTPGGLFF.

V and J are TRBV2 and TRBJ1-1; D is uncertain. Germline lookup yields CDR1 SNHLY and CDR2 FYNNEI. CDR3 length: 12 residues. V was shortened by 5 bases and J by 0 bases, with 4 bases between the two germline ends. The CDR3 loop reads CASSFMNTEAFF. In DNA, the CDR3 is TGTGCCAGCAGTTTCATGAACACTGAAGCTTTCTTT.

For the CDR3, the DNA is TGTGCCAGCAGCTTTTCGGGGGGCTCGAATGAGCAGTTCTTC. Translation: CASSFSGGSNEQFF. The J gene is TRBJ2-1, the V gene TRBV5-4; D might be TRBD2 (7 bases). Germline lookup yields CDR1 SGHNT and CDR2 YYREEE (reference sequence). The CDR3 is 14 residues long. Deletions cut 2 bases from V and 7 bases from J, with 13 bases between.

The gene calls are TRBV6-5 and TRBJ1-1, with D possibly TRBD1 on 5 matching bases. Germline loops: CDR1 MNHEY, CDR2 SVGAGI. This CDR3 has 14 amino acids. Trimming removed 7 bases at V and 4 bases at J, with 16 bases between. The CDR3 sequence is CASKTSWGSTEAFF. DNA for the CDR3: TGTGCCAGCAAAACCTCTTGGGGGAGCACTGAAGCTTTCTTT.

The J gene is TRBJ1-2, the V gene TRBV15, with D uncertain. Trimming removed 0 bases from V and 8 bases from J, with 10 bases in between. The CDR3 contains 13 residues. CDR1 and CDR2 (germline): LNHNV, YYDKDF (reference sequence). The CDR3 bases are TGTGCCACCAGCAGAGATCTGGTGGAAGGCTACACCTTC. Residues: CATSRDLVEGYTF.

This chain links TRBV27 with TRBJ2-1; D may be TRBD1 (6 bases). Trimming took off 6 bases at V and 10 bases at J, with 13 bases between the two ends. The germline CDR1 and CDR2 sequences are MNHEY and SMNVEV (reference sequence). The CDR3 is 12 residues long. The CDR3 sequence: CASRIQGREQFF. DNA of the CDR3: TGTGCCAGCAGGATACAGGGAAGGGAGCAGTTCTTC.

V usage is TRBV28 and J usage is TRBJ1-1; D uncertain. The CDR3 is 13 amino acids. Germline V gives CDR1 MDHEN, CDR2 SYDVKM. V was cut by 11 bases and J by 4 bases, with 17 bases left in between. CDR3 sequence (DNA): TGTGCCTCGCAAGGAGTAGGTCGCACTGAAGCTTTCTTT. It specifies CASQGVGRTEAFF.

The genes are TRBV30 and TRBJ2-7; 9 bases agree with TRBD2. Germline V gene sequence: CDR1 GTSNPN, CDR2 SVGIG (reference sequence). CDR3 length: 16 residues. The junction had 10 bases not matched to a gene; V was cut back by 3 bases and J by 1 base. CDR3 DNA: TGTGCCTGGAGAGGCCGACCGGGACTAGCTTCCTACGAGCAGTACTTC. This gives the protein CAWRGRPGLASYEQYF.

The chain uses TRBV28 and TRBJ2-7; TRBD1 matches 10 bases. V lost 8 bases, J lost 4 bases, and 14 bases stayed unmatched. Germline CDR1 is MDHEN and CDR2 is SYDVKM. The CDR3 length is 16 residues. The DNA of the CDR3 is TGTGCCAGCTCGACGACCGGGACAGGGGTTTCATACGAGCAGTACTTC. Protein product: CASSTTGTGVSYEQYF.

The chain links TRBV28 to TRBJ2-7, with 7 nucleotides matching TRBD1. Trimming at V came to 6 bases and at J to 5 bases, leaving 7 bases not matched to a gene. This CDR3 spans 13 amino acids. The germline V gene has CDR1 MDHEN and CDR2 SYDVKM. The CDR3: CASRPTGTHEQYF. As DNA, the CDR3 is TGTGCCAGCAGACCGACAGGGACCCACGAGCAGTACTTC. The variable domain in full, with the rest retrieved from reference TRBV28 and TRBJ2-7, is DVKVTQSSRYLVKRTGEKVFLECVQDMDHENMFWYRQDPGLGLRLIYFSYDVKMKEKGDIPEGYSVSREKKERFSLILESASTNQTSMYLCASRPTGTHEQYFGPGTRLTVT.

J is TRBJ1-1 and V is TRBV5-1, with a weak D call TRBD1 (5 bases). The CDR3 spans 14 residues. The V gene lost 4 bases and the J gene lost 10 bases, with 20 bases spanning the gap. CDR1 SGHRS and CDR2 YFSETQ come from the germline V gene. The CDR3 reads CASSPLQGVGIAFF. Written as DNA, the CDR3 is TGCGCCAGCAGCCCACTTCAGGGAGTCGGAATAGCTTTCTTT. The full variable domain, with the rest looked up from reference TRBV5-1 and TRBJ1-1, is KAGVTQTPRYLIKTRGQQVTLSCSPISGHRSVSWYQQTPGQGLQFLFEYFSETQRNKGNFPGRFSGRQFSNSRSEMNVSTLELGDSALYLCASSPLQGVGIAFFGQGTRLTVV.